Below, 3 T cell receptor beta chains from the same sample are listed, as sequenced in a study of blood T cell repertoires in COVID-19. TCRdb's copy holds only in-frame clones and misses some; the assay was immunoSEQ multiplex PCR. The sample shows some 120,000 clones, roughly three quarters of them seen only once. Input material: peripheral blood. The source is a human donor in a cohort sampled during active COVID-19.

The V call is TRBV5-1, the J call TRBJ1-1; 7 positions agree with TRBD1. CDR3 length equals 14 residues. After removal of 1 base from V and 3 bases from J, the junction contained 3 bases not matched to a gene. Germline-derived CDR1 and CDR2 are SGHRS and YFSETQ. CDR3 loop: CASSLFRGDTEAFF. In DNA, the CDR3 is TGCGCCAGCAGCTTGTTCAGGGGGGACACTGAAGCTTTCTTT.

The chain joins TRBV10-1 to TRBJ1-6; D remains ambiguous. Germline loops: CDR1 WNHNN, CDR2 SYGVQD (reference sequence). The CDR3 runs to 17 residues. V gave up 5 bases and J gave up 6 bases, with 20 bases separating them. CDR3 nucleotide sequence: TGCGCCAGCAGTCCCTTCCTCTCTCCTTACTCTAATTCACCCCTCCACTTT. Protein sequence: CASSPFLSPYSNSPLHF.

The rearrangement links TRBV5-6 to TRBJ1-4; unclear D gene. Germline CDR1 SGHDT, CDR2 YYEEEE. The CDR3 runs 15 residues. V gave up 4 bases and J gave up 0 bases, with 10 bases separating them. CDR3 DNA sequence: TGTGCCAGCAGCGTACTTTTCGCAACTAATGAAAAACTGTTTTTT. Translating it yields CASSVLFATNEKLFF. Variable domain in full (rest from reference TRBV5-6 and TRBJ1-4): DAGVTQSPTHLIKTRGQQVTLRCSPKSGHDTVSWYQQALGQGPQFIFQYYEEEERQRGNFPDRFSGHQFPNYSSELNVNALLLGDSALYLCASSVLFATNEKLFFGSGTQLSVL.